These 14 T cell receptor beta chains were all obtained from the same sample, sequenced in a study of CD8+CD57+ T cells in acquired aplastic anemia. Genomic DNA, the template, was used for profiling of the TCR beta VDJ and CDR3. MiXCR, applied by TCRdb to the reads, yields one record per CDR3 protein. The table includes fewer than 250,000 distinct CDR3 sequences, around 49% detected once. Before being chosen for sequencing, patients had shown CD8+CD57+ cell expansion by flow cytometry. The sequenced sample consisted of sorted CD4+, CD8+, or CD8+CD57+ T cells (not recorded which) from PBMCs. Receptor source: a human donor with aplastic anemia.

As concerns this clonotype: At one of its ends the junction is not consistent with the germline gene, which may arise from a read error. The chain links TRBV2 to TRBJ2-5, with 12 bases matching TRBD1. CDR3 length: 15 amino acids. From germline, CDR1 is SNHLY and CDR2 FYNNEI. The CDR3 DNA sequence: TGTGTCAGCCAGCAGGGGACAGGGGGCGCGAAGACCCAGTACTTC. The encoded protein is CVSQQGTGGAKTQYF.

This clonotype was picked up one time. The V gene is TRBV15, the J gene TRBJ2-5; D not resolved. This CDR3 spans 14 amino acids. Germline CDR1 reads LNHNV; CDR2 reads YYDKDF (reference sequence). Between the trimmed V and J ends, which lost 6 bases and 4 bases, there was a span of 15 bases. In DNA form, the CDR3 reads TGTGCCACCAGAAGCAACTCAAACGGAGAGACCCAGTACTTC. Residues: CATRSNSNGETQYF.

The CDR3 is CASSGLYEQYF. The DNA of the CDR3 is TGTGCCAGCAGTGGCCTCTACGAGCAGTACTTC. The V call is TRBV2, the J call TRBJ2-7; unclear D gene. The germline CDR1 and CDR2 sequences are SNHLY and FYNNEI. The CDR3 spans 11 residues. V was pared by 4 bases and J by 3 bases, with 4 bases between.

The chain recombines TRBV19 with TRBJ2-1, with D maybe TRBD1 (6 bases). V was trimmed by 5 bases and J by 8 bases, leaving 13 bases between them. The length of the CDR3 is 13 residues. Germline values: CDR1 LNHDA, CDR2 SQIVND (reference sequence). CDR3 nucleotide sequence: TGTGCCAGTAGTCAACAGGGTGAGGATGAGCAGTTCTTC. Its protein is CASSQQGEDEQFF.

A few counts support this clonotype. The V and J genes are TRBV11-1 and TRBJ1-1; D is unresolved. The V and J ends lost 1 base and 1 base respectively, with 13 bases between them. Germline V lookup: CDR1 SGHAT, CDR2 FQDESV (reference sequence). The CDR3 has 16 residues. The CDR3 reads CASSLGAGNKNTEAFF. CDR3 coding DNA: TGTGCCAGCAGCTTAGGGGCCGGAAACAAGAACACTGAAGCTTTCTTT. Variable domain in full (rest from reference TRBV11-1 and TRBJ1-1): EAEVAQSPRYKITEKSQAVAFWCDPISGHATLYWYRQILGQGPELLVQFQDESVVDDSQLPKDRFSAERLKGVDSTLKIQPAELGDSAMYLCASSLGAGNKNTEAFFGQGTRLTVV.

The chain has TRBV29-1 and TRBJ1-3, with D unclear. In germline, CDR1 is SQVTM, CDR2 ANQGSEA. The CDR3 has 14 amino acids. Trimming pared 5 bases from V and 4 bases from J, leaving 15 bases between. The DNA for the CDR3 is TGCAGCGTTACCTTATCTCCCGGGGGAAACACCATATATTTT. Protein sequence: CSVTLSPGGNTIYF.

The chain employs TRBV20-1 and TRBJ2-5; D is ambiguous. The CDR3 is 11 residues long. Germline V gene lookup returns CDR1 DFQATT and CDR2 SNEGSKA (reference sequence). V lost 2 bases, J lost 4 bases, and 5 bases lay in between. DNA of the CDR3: TGCAGTGCTAGATGGGGAGAGACCCAGTACTTC. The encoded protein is CSARWGETQYF.

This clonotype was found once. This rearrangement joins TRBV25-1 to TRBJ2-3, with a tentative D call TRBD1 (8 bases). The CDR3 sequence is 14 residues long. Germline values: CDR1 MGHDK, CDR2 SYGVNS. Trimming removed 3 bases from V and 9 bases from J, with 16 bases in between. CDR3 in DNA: TGTGCCAGCAGTGACCAACAGGGGGGGGGCACGCAGTATTTT. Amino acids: CASSDQQGGGTQYF.

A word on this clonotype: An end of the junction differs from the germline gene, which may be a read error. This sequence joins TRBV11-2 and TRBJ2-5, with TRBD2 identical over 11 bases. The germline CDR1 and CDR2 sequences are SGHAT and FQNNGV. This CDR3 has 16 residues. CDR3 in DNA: TGTGTCAGCAGCCGATCTAGCGGGGGGCTCGGGGAGACCCAGTACTTC. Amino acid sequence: CVSSRSSGGLGETQYF.

The CDR3 DNA reads TGTGCCACCAGTGATTACCCGTACGAGACCCAGTACTTC. Its translation is CATSDYPYETQYF. This chain uses TRBV24-1 with TRBJ2-5; D call uncertain. The CDR3 is 13 residues long. Trimming removed 2 bases from V and 5 bases from J, with 8 bases in between. Germline loops: CDR1 KGHDR, CDR2 SFDVKD.

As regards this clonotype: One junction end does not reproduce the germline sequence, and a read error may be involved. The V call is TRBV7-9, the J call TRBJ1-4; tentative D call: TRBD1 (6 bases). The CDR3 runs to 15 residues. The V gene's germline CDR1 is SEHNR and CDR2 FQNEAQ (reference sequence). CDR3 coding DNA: TGCGCCAGCAGTGAGCGGTCAGGGGCGGATGAAAAACTGTTTTTT. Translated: CASSERSGADEKLFF.

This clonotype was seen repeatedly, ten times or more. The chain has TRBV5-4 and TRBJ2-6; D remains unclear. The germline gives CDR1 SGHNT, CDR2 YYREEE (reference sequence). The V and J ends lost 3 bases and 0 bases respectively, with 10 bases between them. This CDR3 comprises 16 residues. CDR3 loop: CASSYRLDSGANVLTF. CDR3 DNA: TGTGCCAGCAGCTATCGACTGGACTCTGGGGCCAACGTCCTGACTTTC.

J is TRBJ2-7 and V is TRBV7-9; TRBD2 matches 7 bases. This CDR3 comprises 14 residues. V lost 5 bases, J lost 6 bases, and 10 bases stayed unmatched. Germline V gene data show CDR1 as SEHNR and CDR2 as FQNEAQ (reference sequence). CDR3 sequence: CASSGGGSTVEQYF. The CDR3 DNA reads TGTGCCAGCAGCGGGGGGGGTAGCACCGTCGAGCAGTACTTC.

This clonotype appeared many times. CDR3 sequence reads: CASSLEGRGAYNEQFF. The CDR3 coding sequence is TGTGCCAGCAGCTTAGAGGGCCGGGGGGCCTACAATGAGCAGTTCTTC. V usage is TRBV7-3 and J usage is TRBJ2-1, with 7 bases matching TRBD2. The CDR3 has 16 residues. Germline CDR1 reads SGHTA; CDR2 reads FQGTGA. Trimming removed 2 bases from V and 2 bases from J; junction bases left unmatched: 6.